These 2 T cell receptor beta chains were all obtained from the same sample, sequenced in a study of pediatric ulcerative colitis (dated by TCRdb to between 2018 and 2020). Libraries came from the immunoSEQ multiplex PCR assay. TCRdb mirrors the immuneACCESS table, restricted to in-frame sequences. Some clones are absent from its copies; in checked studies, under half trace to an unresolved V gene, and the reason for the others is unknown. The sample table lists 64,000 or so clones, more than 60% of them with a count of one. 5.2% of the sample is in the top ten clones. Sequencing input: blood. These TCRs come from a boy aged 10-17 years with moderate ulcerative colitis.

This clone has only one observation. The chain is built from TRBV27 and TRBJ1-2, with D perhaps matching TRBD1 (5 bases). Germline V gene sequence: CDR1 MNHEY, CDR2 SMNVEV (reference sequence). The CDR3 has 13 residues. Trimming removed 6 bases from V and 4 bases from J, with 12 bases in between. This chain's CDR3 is CASRGDITYGYTF. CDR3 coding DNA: TGTGCCAGCAGGGGGGATATAACCTATGGCTACACCTTC.

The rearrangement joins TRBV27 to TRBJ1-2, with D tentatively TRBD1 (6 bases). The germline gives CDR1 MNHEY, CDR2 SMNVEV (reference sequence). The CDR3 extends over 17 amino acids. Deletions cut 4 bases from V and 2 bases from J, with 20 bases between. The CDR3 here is CASSSEGGPHGNYGYTF. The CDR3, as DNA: TGTGCCAGCAGTTCTGAGGGGGGACCACATGGAAACTATGGCTACACCTTC.